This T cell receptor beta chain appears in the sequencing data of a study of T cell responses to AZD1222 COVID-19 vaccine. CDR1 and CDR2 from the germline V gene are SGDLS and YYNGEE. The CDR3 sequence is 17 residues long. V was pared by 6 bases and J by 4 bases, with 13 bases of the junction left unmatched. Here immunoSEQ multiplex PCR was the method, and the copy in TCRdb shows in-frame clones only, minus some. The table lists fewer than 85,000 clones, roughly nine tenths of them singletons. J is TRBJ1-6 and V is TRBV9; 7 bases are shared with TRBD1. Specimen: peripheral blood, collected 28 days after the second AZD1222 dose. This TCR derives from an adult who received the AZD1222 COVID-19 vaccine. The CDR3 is CASNTPGQREYNSPLHF. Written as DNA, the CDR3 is TGTGCCAGCAATACCCCGGGACAGCGGGAATATAATTCACCCCTCCACTTT.